Following are 6 T cell receptor beta chains from one sample sequenced in a study of cytomegalovirus exposure and HLA in healthy donors. TCRdb's table, derived via immunoSEQ multiplex PCR, lists solely in-frame clones and lacks some. The sample contains nearly 200,000 clones, around 80% of which appear only once. Sequencing was performed on PBMCs. The receptor source for this set is a woman in her twenties or thirties in good health and CMV-seropositive.

The CDR3 DNA follows: TGCGCCAGCACGAAAATCGGTGGCACAGATACGCAGTATTTT. Translation: CASTKIGGTDTQYF. The chain is built from TRBV5-1 and TRBJ2-3; D unresolved. The germline V and J ends were trimmed by 6 bases and 1 base, with 12 bases remaining between them. Germline lookup yields CDR1 SGHRS and CDR2 YFSETQ. The CDR3 extends over 14 amino acids.

Remarks on this clone: The same CDR3 arises from other DNA sequences in this sample as well. The chain is built from TRBV7-3 and TRBJ1-2; the match to TRBD1 covers 7 bases. J lost 2 bases, V lost 5 bases, and 2 bases had no gene match. This CDR3 contains 13 residues. Per the germline V gene, CDR1 is SGHTA and CDR2 is FQGTGA. DNA of the CDR3: TGTGCCAGCAGCCCGGACAGGAACTATGGCTACACCTTC. It translates to CASSPDRNYGYTF.

This clone has only one observation. This chain joins TRBV29-1 and TRBJ2-3; 10 bases fit TRBD1. The CDR3 has 14 residues. V was pared by 5 bases and J by 4 bases, with 6 bases of the junction left unmatched. Germline-derived CDR1 and CDR2 are SQVTM and ANQGSEA. This chain's CDR3 is CSVSLTGGSDTQYF. CDR3 nucleotides: TGCAGCGTTTCTCTGACAGGGGGCTCAGATACGCAGTATTTT.

In the case of this clone: This CDR3 is also generated by other DNA sequences in the sample. This chain's CDR3 is CASSRDTGELFF. The CDR3 nucleotides are TGTGCCAGCAGTCGGGACACCGGGGAGCTGTTTTTT. The rearrangement joins TRBV6-5 to TRBJ2-2; D is ambiguous. This CDR3 comprises 12 residues. Per germline, CDR1 MNHEY and CDR2 SVGAGI. V was clipped by 5 bases and J by 3 bases, with 4 bases between them.

This clone was seen just once. The J gene is TRBJ2-7, the V gene TRBV4-2; 9 bases agree with TRBD1. The CDR3 runs to 17 residues. Trimming took 0 bases from V and 1 from J; bases not matched to a gene: 7. Per germline, CDR1 LGHNA and CDR2 YNFKEQ. CDR3 amino acids: CASSQDRVGTGSYEQYF. The CDR3 DNA follows: TGTGCCAGCAGCCAAGATCGCGTGGGGACAGGGTCCTACGAGCAGTACTTC.

The chain carries TRBV19 and TRBJ1-4; D not certain. Looked up from germline, CDR1 is LNHDA and CDR2 is SQIVND (reference sequence). The V and J ends lost 3 bases and 0 bases respectively, with 8 bases between them. The length of the CDR3 is 15 residues. The CDR3 protein is CASSITLATNEKLFF. CDR3 sequence (DNA): TGTGCCAGTAGTATCACTCTTGCAACTAATGAAAAACTGTTTTTT.